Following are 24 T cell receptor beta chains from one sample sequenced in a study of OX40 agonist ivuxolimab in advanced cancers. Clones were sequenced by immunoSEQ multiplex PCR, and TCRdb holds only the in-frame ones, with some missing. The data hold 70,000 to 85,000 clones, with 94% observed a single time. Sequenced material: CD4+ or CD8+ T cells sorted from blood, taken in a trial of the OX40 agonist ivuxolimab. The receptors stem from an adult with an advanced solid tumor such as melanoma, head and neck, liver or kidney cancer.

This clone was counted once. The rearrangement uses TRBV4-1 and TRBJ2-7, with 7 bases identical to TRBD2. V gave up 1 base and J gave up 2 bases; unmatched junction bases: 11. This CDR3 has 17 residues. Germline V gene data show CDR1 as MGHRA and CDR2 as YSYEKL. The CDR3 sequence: CASSQVLASGLTYEQYF. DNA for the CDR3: TGCGCCAGCAGCCAAGTCTTGGCTAGCGGACTCACCTACGAGCAGTACTTC.

For the CDR3, the DNA is TGTGCCAGCAGTGAAGGGGCAGGGGTATCCTATGGCTACACCTTC. Translated, it gives CASSEGAGVSYGYTF. This chain joins TRBV2 and TRBJ1-2; maybe TRBD1 (6 bases). The length of the CDR3 is 15 residues. V lost 1 base, J lost 4 bases, and 13 bases lay in between. Germline V CDR1 and CDR2: SNHLY, FYNNEI.

CDR3 sequence reads: CASRTDGWYEQYF. CDR3 in DNA: TGTGCCAGCAGGACGGACGGGTGGTACGAGCAGTACTTC. The chain links TRBV6-5 to TRBJ2-7; no firm D call. Germline assignment: CDR1 MNHEY and CDR2 SVGAGI. This CDR3 is built from 13 residues. V dropped 6 bases and J dropped 4 bases, with 13 bases sitting between them.

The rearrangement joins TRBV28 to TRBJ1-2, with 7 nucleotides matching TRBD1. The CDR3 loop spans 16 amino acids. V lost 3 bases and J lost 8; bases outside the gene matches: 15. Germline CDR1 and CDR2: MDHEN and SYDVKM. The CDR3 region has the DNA TGTGCCAGCAGTTTGCCCCTGCGACAGGGTGTTGGGGGCTACACCTTC. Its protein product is CASSLPLRQGVGGYTF.

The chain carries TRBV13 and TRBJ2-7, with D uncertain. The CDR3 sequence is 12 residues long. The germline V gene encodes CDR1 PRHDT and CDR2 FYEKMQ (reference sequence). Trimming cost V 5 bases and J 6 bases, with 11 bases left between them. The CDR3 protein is CASSAQRSEQYF. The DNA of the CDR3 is TGTGCCAGCAGCGCACAGAGGTCCGAGCAGTACTTC.

CDR3 DNA: TGTGCCAGCAGCTTGGCAGGTAGGCAGGGGGCGACAGATACGCAGTATTTT. Its translation: CASSLAGRQGATDTQYF. The gene calls are TRBV5-8 and TRBJ2-3; 8 nucleotides agree with TRBD1. V trimming: 0 bases; J trimming: 3 bases; junction bases outside the gene matches: 9. This CDR3 is built from 17 residues. Germline values: CDR1 SGHTS, CDR2 YDEGEE.

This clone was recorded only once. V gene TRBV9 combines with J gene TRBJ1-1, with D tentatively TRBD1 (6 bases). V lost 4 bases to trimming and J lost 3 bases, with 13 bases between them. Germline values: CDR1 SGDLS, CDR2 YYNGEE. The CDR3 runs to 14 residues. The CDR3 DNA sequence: TGTGCCAGCAGCAAGAGGGGGGCGGACACTGAAGCTTTCTTT. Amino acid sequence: CASSKRGADTEAFF.

The CDR3 DNA sequence: TGTGCCAGCAGCTTATACGGCGACGGCGCCTACGAGCAGTACTTC. This encodes CASSLYGDGAYEQYF. The V and J genes are TRBV7-2 and TRBJ2-7; D is uncertain. The ends were cut back, 2 bases at V and 2 bases at J, with 13 bases in the middle. This CDR3 comprises 15 residues. CDR1 and CDR2 (germline): SGHTA, FQGNSA.

The CDR3 region is CASSLSPSGYEQYF. In DNA, the CDR3 is TGTGCCAGCAGTTTGTCACCCAGTGGGTACGAGCAGTACTTC. The chain employs TRBV28 and TRBJ2-7; D uncertain. The germline V gene has CDR1 MDHEN and CDR2 SYDVKM. Trimming cost V 3 bases and J 4 bases, with 13 bases left between them. CDR3 length: 14 residues.

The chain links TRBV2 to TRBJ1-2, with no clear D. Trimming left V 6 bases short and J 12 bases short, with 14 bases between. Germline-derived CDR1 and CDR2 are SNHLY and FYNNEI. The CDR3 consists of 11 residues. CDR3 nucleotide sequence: TGTGCCAGCAGCGAGCGACTTAAGGACACCTTC. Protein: CASSERLKDTF. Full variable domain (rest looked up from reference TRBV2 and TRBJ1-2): EPEVTQTPSHQVTQMGQEVILRCVPISNHLYFYWYRQILGQKVEFLVSFYNNEISEKSEIFDDQFSVERPDGSNFTLKIRSTKLEDSAMYFCASSERLKDTFGSGTRLTVV.

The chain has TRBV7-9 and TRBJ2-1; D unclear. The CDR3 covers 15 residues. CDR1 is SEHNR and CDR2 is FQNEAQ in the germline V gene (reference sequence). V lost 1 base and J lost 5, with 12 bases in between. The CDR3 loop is CASSLDPTPHNEQFF. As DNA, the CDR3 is TGTGCCAGCAGCTTAGATCCTACCCCCCACAATGAGCAGTTCTTC.

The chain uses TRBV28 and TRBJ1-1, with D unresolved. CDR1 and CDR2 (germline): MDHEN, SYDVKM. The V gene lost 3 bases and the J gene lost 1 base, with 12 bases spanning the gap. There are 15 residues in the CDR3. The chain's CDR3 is CASSFVYFTNTEAFF. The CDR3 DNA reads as TGTGCCAGCAGTTTCGTATATTTTACGAACACTGAAGCTTTCTTT.

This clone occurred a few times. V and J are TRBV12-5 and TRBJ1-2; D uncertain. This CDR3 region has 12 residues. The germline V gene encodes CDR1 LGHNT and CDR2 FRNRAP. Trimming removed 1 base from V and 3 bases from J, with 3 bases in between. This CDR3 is CASGLGYYGYTF. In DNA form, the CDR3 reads TGTGCTAGTGGTTTGGGGTACTATGGCTACACCTTC.

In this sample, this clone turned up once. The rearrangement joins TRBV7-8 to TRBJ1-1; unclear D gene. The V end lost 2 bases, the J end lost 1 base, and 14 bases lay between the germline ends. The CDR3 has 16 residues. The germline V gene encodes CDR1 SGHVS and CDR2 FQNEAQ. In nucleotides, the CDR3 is TGTGCCAGCAGCTTATTGATAGGGCAGGCGAACACTGAAGCTTTCTTT. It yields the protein CASSLLIGQANTEAFF.

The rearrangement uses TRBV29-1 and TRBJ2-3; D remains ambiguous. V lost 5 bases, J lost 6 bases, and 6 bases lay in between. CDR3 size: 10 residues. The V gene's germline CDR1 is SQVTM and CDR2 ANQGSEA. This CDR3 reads CSVILDTQYF. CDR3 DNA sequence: TGCAGCGTTATACTGGATACGCAGTATTTT.

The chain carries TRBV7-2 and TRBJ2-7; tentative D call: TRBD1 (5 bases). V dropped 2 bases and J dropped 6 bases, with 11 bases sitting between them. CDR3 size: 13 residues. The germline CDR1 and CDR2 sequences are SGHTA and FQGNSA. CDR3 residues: CASSLRGRPEQYF. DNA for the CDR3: TGTGCCAGCAGCTTAAGGGGCCGCCCCGAGCAGTACTTC.

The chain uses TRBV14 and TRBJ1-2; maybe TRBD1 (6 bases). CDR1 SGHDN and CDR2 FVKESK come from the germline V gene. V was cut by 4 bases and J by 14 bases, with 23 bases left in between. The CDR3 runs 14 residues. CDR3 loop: CASSPDSLTPVKTF. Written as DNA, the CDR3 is TGTGCCAGCAGCCCGGACAGTTTGACTCCGGTGAAGACCTTC.

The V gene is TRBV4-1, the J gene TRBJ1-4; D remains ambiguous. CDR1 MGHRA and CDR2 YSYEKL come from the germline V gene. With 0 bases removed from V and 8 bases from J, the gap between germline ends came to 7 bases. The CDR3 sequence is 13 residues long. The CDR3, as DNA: TGCGCCAGCAGCCAAGATATGGGGGAAAAACTGTTTTTT. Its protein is CASSQDMGEKLFF.

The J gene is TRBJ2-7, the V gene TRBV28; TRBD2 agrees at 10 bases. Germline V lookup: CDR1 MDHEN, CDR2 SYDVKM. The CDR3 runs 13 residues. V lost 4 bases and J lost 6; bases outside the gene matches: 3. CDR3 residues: CASSSRLAGEQYF. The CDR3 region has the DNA TGTGCCAGCAGTTCCAGACTAGCGGGCGAGCAGTACTTC.

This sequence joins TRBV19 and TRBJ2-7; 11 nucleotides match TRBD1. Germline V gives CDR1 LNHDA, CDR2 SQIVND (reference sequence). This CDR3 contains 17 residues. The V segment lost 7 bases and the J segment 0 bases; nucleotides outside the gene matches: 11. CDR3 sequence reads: CASTPLPGQGGSYEQYF. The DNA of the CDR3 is TGTGCCAGTACCCCGTTGCCGGGACAGGGGGGCTCCTACGAGCAGTACTTC.

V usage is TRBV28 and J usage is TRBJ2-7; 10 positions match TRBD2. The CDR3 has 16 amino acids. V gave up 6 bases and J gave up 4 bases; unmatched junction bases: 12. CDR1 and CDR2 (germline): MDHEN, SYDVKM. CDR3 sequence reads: CASRERDTSGTYEQYF. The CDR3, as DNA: TGTGCCAGCAGGGAGCGGGATACTAGCGGGACTTACGAGCAGTACTTC.

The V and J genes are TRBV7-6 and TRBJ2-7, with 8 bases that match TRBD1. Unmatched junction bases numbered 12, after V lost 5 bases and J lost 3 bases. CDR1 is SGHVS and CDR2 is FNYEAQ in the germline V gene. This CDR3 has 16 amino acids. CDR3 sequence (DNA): TGTGCCAGCAGCCTCTCAGGGGGCGCCCCCGGCTACGAGCAGTACTTC. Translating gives CASSLSGGAPGYEQYF.

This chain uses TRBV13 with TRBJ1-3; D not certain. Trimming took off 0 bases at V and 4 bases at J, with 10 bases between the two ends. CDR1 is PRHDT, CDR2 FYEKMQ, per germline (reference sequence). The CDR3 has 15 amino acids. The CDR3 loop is CASSLGLGLGNTIYF. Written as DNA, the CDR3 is TGTGCCAGCAGCTTAGGCTTAGGGCTCGGAAACACCATATATTTT.

CDR3 residues: CASSALPGGAYEQYF. For the CDR3, the DNA is TGTGCCAGCAGCGCTTTGCCAGGTGGAGCCTACGAGCAGTACTTC. J is TRBJ2-7 and V is TRBV9, with D uncertain. The CDR3 length is 15 residues. Germline V gives CDR1 SGDLS, CDR2 YYNGEE. V lost 3 bases, J lost 2 bases, and 15 bases lay in between.